This TCR beta chain emerged from a study of blood T cells in healthy people across ages (dated by TCRdb to 2014 to 2015). Some background on the complete study: Template switching captured roughly one uniquely barcoded TCR beta cDNA molecule per two T cells in model experiments. The study measured age-related changes in TCR beta repertoire diversity using deep sequencing normalized with unique cDNA molecular identifiers. Four age groups were formed from the donors: young (average about 16 years), middle-aged (around 41), aged (under 70) and long-lived (82). Donors of different ages were randomly distributed across sequencing lanes to avoid experimental bias. The study analyzed two additional independent replicas of 1 million unique cDNA reads from the same blood draw for two donors, one aged 18 to 29 and one aged 80 or older. Here is what the overall study found, with its caveats: Donor CMV infection status was unknown, potentially confounding age-related changes in expanded clonotypes. The percentage of naive T cells measured by flow cytometry correlated strongly with observed TCR beta diversity. Observed TCR beta diversity per million T cells fell roughly linearly with age, and a significant reduction was already apparent by age roughly 41. Compared with the aged group, more naive CD4+ T cells, fewer expanded clones and increased TCR diversity were shown by the long-lived group, suggesting age selection. Estimates of total diversity based on one million sequenced T cells were considered lower bounds and underestimates. Since profiling was done on bulk unsorted PBMCs, naive and antigen-experienced compartments could not be conclusively compared.

The germline ends are 15 bases apart after V is trimmed by 0 bases and J by 4 bases. From the cysteine up to the phenylalanine, the CDR3 has a length of 17 residues. Only CDR3 DNA remains: 51 bases, in frame from the first base. Via the germline V gene (reference sequence), CDR1 is LNHNV and CDR2 YYDKDF. Turning to this clonotype: What antigen it recognizes has not been identified. No base-level quality is on record; no much larger clone is a single base apart.

Systemically healthy Caucasian individuals from Russia, approximately 39 in total and aged about 6 to 100 years, were included as donors. Each donor gave about 9.7 milliliters of peripheral blood, drawn into EDTA-treated Vacutainer tubes. Ficoll-Paque density-gradient centrifugation was used to isolate PBMCs, with at least 7 million per sample. Trizol reagent was used to extract total RNA from the PBMCs, yielding at least 6 micrograms per sample. For every donor, flow cytometry on a PBMC aliquot measured the percentage of naive CD45RAhigh/CD27high T cells. Library preparation used 5' RACE. Sequencing was performed on an Illumina HiSeq 2500. A second roughly 6 to 11 cycle PCR used a sample-barcoded 5' primer and a J-beta primer mix. A unique molecular identifier was introduced onto each TCR beta cDNA molecule by a template-switch 5' adaptor carrying 12 random nucleotides. Each sample yielded at least 3 million CDR3-containing paired-end reads. The Mint cDNA synthesis kit, primed by a TRBC-specific oligonucleotide, was used to synthesize first-strand cDNA from all RNA. Following uracil-DNA glycosylase treatment, a first 18-cycle PCR with universal primers M1SS and BC2_uni_R was performed on all cDNA. For the original study's pipeline: For normalization, 1 million high-quality reads were randomly selected from each sample, with every read carrying a distinct molecular identifier. Instead of being binned into consensus sequences, reads that shared molecular identifiers were thrown out. MiTCR, set to a Q25 quality threshold and the strictest error-elimination algorithm, was used for CDR3 identification, clonotype clustering and error correction. A nonparametric unseen species model with Euler transformation was used to estimate a lower bound on total TCR beta diversity. TCRdb cleaned the public reads at Q25 with fastp, built clones with MiXCR and kept in-frame beta chains. For every CDR3 protein sequence, its rows merge into one entry that carries the most common genes and DNA. The V and J calls here are based on TCRdb, not the publication. Across this sample there are approximately 1.5 million distinct CDR3 sequences, with 35% to 45% seen only once. Around 4% of the sample goes to the ten largest clones.

The chain uses TRBV15 and TRBJ1-4, with the D gene uncertain. This sequence was found in a woman aged 18-29 years in good health. Sequencing was done on a sample of blood. The DNA is as follows: TGTGCCACCAGCAGAGACCGGGATTTAAGGGATAATGAAAAACTGTTTTTT. This translates into CATSRDRDLRDNEKLFF. Supplemented by the reference TRBV15 and TRBJ1-4 proteins around the CDR3, the complete variable domain is DAMVIQNPRYQVTQFGKPVTLSCSQTLNHNVMYWYQQKSSQAPKLLFHYYDKDFNNEADTPDNFQSRRPNTSFCFLDIRSPGLGDTAMYLCATSRDRDLRDNEKLFFGSGTQLSVL.